In this sample, the clone carrying this T cell receptor beta chain turned up a few times. As yet, its antigen is unknown. This record belongs to a study of human T cells and chemical hapten exposure. At the level of the study: Predominantly women, the patients had alopecia areata, totalis or universalis. Study-wide results and caveats: DPC sensitization left the count of TCRs above 1 in 1000 unchanged.

The treatment here: therapeutic diphenylcyclopropenone sensitization with weekly scalp DPC. Blood sampling occurred before each patch-test application. Within the library, unique molecular identifiers were attached to each individual cDNA molecule. TCRdb ran MiXCR on the reads and lists one entry per CDR3 protein. The sample carries about 3,300 distinct CDR3 sequences, around half recorded once. The CDR3 is 19 amino acids. V lost 3 bases and J lost 0, with 18 bases in between. This clonotype was sampled from an adult with alopecia areata. Some clones in this sample may be carry-over from other donors' samples. This table probably holds off-target reads from a library built for another chain. This sample comprised whole blood, obtained before DPC sensitization or 2, 6, or about 24 weeks after (not recorded which). The rearrangement uses TRBV12-3 or TRBV12-4 and TRBJ2-6; the D gene is possibly TRBD2 (6 bases). CDR3 amino acids: CASSFIFGSHHSGANVLTF. DNA of the CDR3: TGTGCCAGCAGTTTCATTTTCGGGAGTCACCACTCTGGGGCCAACGTCCTGACTTTC.